The rows below give T cell receptor beta chains drawn from one sample of a study of T cell responses to AZD1222 COVID-19 vaccine. Profiling relied on immunoSEQ multiplex PCR, and the TCRdb table lists in-frame clones only, not all of them. Of 75,000 to 100,000 clones in the sample, 89% were seen once. The specimen was peripheral blood, collected on day 0 of AZD1222 vaccination. Receptor source: an adult in good health. The CDR3 runs from the conserved cysteine through the conserved F or W. Each record gives: clone size, J gene, V gene, D gene, CDR3 protein, CDR3 DNA. A D gene is named only where the DNA matches it firmly. The size field is filled for only some rows; it gives once, few, many or a size class.

size: NA
J: TRBJ2-1
V: TRBV11-3
D: TRBD2
CDR3: CASSSGGSYNEQFF
DNA: TGTGCCAGCAGCTCGGGGGGCTCCTACAATGAGCAGTTCTTC

size: once
J: TRBJ2-6
V: TRBV7-2
D: NA
CDR3: CASSPRDRKSGANVLTF
DNA: TGTGCCAGCAGCCCCCGGGACCGAAAATCTGGGGCCAACGTCCTGACTTTC

size: NA
J: TRBJ1-1
V: TRBV10-3
D: TRBD1
CDR3: CAISAGTGGPEAFF
DNA: TGTGCCATCAGTGCCGGGACAGGGGGTCCTGAAGCTTTCTTT

size: once
J: TRBJ2-5
V: TRBV5-1
D: TRBD1
CDR3: CASSPGDSRSETQYF
DNA: TGCGCCAGCAGCCCAGGGGACAGCAGGTCGGAGACCCAGTACTTC

size: NA
J: TRBJ2-3
V: TRBV15
D: NA
CDR3: CATSRDRGLRTDTQYF
DNA: TGTGCCACCAGCAGAGATCGGGGACTCCGCACAGATACGCAGTATTTT

size: NA
J: TRBJ1-3
V: TRBV28
D: NA
CDR3: CASSSGHGRDTIYF
DNA: TGTGCCAGCAGCTCGGGACACGGACGGGACACCATATATTTT

size: NA
J: TRBJ1-2
V: TRBV10-2
D: TRBD1
CDR3: CASSVDRANGYTF
DNA: TGCGCCAGCAGTGTTGACAGGGCGAATGGCTACACCTTC

size: NA
J: TRBJ1-1
V: TRBV5-4
D: TRBD1
CDR3: CASSTGVNTEAFF
DNA: TGTGCCAGCAGTACAGGGGTGAACACTGAAGCTTTCTTT

size: NA
J: TRBJ1-5
V: TRBV6-1
D: NA
CDR3: CASSESLNQPQHF
DNA: TGTGCCAGCAGTGAGAGCTTGAATCAGCCCCAGCATTTT

size: NA
J: TRBJ2-3
V: TRBV4-2
D: TRBD2
CDR3: CASSQEGATSGSYRDTQYF
DNA: TGTGCCAGCAGCCAAGAGGGGGCGACTAGCGGGAGCTATAGAGATACGCAGTATTTT

size: NA
J: TRBJ2-7
V: TRBV6-1
D: NA
CDR3: CASSESKWDYEQYF
DNA: TGTGCCAGCAGTGAGTCAAAGTGGGACTACGAGCAGTACTTC

size: NA
J: TRBJ1-5
V: TRBV7-9
D: NA
CDR3: CASSIGRGSYQPQHF
DNA: TGTGCCAGCAGCATAGGAAGGGGGTCGTATCAGCCCCAGCATTTT

size: few
J: TRBJ2-3
V: TRBV4-2
D: NA
CDR3: CASSQAEGGTDTQYF
DNA: TGTGCCAGCAGCCAAGCTGAGGGGGGCACAGATACGCAGTATTTT

size: NA
J: TRBJ2-3
V: TRBV7-8
D: NA
CDR3: CASRQGTLENEADTQYF
DNA: TGTGCCAGCAGACAAGGAACCCTGGAAAACGAGGCAGATACGCAGTATTTT

size: NA
J: TRBJ1-1
V: TRBV30
D: TRBD1
CDR3: CAWARTGRNTEAFF
DNA: TGTGCCTGGGCCCGGACAGGGAGGAACACTGAAGCTTTCTTT

size: NA
J: TRBJ2-2
V: TRBV18
D: TRBD2
CDR3: CASSPEKTSGIANTGELFF
DNA: TGTGCCAGCTCACCCGAGAAGACTAGCGGGATTGCGAACACCGGGGAGCTGTTTTTT

size: NA
J: TRBJ1-2
V: TRBV19
D: NA
CDR3: CASSIRPEGNYGYTF
DNA: TGTGCCAGTAGTATCCGCCCGGAGGGCAACTATGGCTACACCTTC

size: NA
J: TRBJ1-3
V: TRBV4-3
D: NA
CDR3: CASSQDPWGGNTIYF
DNA: TGCGCCAGCAGCCAAGATCCCTGGGGCGGAAACACCATATATTTT

size: NA
J: TRBJ2-2
V: TRBV11-1
D: NA
CDR3: CASSPTVTGELFF
DNA: TGTGCCAGCAGTCCAACCGTCACCGGGGAGCTGTTTTTT

size: few
J: TRBJ1-3
V: TRBV5-1
D: NA
CDR3: CASSLEQTNSGNTIYF
DNA: TGCGCCAGCAGCTTGGAACAGACCAACTCTGGAAACACCATATATTTT

size: NA
J: TRBJ1-3
V: TRBV5-4
D: NA
CDR3: CASSLAAGAGNTIYF
DNA: TGTGCCAGCAGCTTGGCCGCGGGGGCTGGAAACACCATATATTTT

size: NA
J: TRBJ1-4
V: TRBV9
D: NA
CDR3: CASSVAGSTNEKLFF
DNA: TGTGCCAGCAGCGTAGCGGGGTCAACTAATGAAAAACTGTTTTTT

size: NA
J: TRBJ1-1
V: TRBV30
D: TRBD1
CDR3: CAWTGGGKDTEAFF
DNA: TGTGCCTGGACAGGGGGAGGAAAGGACACTGAAGCTTTCTTT

size: NA
J: TRBJ2-7
V: TRBV11-2
D: TRBD1
CDR3: CASSYDRDRAYEQYF
DNA: TGTGCCAGCAGCTACGACCGGGACAGGGCCTACGAGCAGTACTTC

size: NA
J: TRBJ2-5
V: TRBV18
D: NA
CDR3: CASSPQETQYF
DNA: TGTGCCAGCTCACCTCAGGAGACCCAGTACTTC

size: NA
J: TRBJ1-2
V: TRBV20-1
D: TRBD1
CDR3: CSAPTGGGYTF
DNA: TGCAGTGCTCCGACAGGGGGCGGCTACACCTTC

size: NA
J: TRBJ1-1
V: TRBV7-2
D: NA
CDR3: CASSRVTGSTEAFF
DNA: TGTGCCAGCAGCCGGGTTACGGGGAGCACTGAAGCTTTCTTT

size: NA
J: TRBJ2-5
V: TRBV11-1
D: NA
CDR3: CASSLALLDRIGRETQYF
DNA: TGTGCCAGCAGCTTAGCCCTCCTGGACCGCATCGGTCGAGAGACCCAGTACTTC

size: NA
J: TRBJ2-7
V: TRBV6-1
D: NA
CDR3: CASSEARGVESYEQYF
DNA: TGTGCCAGCAGTGAAGCCAGGGGGGTCGAATCCTACGAGCAGTACTTC

size: NA
J: TRBJ1-1
V: TRBV3-1/TRBV3-2
D: NA
CDR3: CASSQGTNAEAFF
DNA: TGTGCCAGCAGCCAGGGAACAAACGCTGAAGCTTTCTTT

size: NA
J: TRBJ1-1
V: TRBV5-1
D: NA
CDR3: CASTPYGVNTEAFF
DNA: TGCGCCAGCACTCCCTATGGGGTGAACACTGAAGCTTTCTTT

size: NA
J: TRBJ1-5
V: TRBV19
D: NA
CDR3: CASSSDGLGPQHF
DNA: TGTGCCAGTAGTTCCGACGGTCTCGGGCCCCAGCATTTT

size: once
J: TRBJ2-1
V: TRBV4-3
D: TRBD2
CDR3: CASSQMSGTYNEQFF
DNA: TGCGCCAGCAGCCAAATGAGCGGGACCTACAATGAGCAGTTCTTC

size: NA
J: TRBJ1-5
V: TRBV9
D: NA
CDR3: CASSAGPRESQPQHF
DNA: TGTGCCAGCAGTGCGGGCCCCAGGGAATCCCAGCCCCAGCATTTT

size: NA
J: TRBJ2-5
V: TRBV7-6
D: TRBD2
CDR3: CASSFRLAGRWGQETQYF
DNA: TGTGCCAGCAGTTTTAGACTAGCGGGGAGGTGGGGCCAAGAGACCCAGTACTTC

size: NA
J: TRBJ1-2
V: TRBV29-1
D: NA
CDR3: CSVVGEDGYTF
DNA: TGCAGCGTTGTTGGGGAGGATGGCTACACCTTC

size: NA
J: TRBJ1-2
V: TRBV30
D: TRBD1
CDR3: CAWSVDRGVYGYTF
DNA: TGTGCCTGGAGTGTGGACAGGGGAGTCTATGGCTACACCTTC

size: NA
J: TRBJ2-7
V: TRBV7-2
D: TRBD2
CDR3: CASSLDGTSGDFYYEQYF
DNA: TGTGCCAGCAGCTTAGATGGGACTAGCGGGGATTTTTATTACGAGCAGTACTTC

size: NA
J: TRBJ2-1
V: TRBV7-9
D: TRBD2
CDR3: CASSLDGGGAWDEQFF
DNA: TGTGCCAGCAGCTTAGATGGCGGGGGGGCCTGGGATGAGCAGTTCTTC

size: NA
J: TRBJ2-2
V: TRBV30
D: TRBD2
CDR3: CAWGGLAVNTGELFF
DNA: TGTGCCTGGGGGGGACTAGCGGTGAACACCGGGGAGCTGTTTTTT

size: once
J: TRBJ2-7
V: TRBV7-2
D: TRBD1
CDR3: CASSTDRPYEQYF
DNA: TGTGCCAGCAGCACGGACAGGCCCTACGAGCAGTACTTC

size: NA
J: TRBJ1-3
V: TRBV18
D: NA
CDR3: CASSPSAASSGNTIYF
DNA: TGTGCCAGCTCACCGTCCGCAGCTTCATCTGGAAACACCATATATTTT

size: once
J: TRBJ2-7
V: TRBV20-1
D: TRBD2
CDR3: CSASGLAGEIEQYF
DNA: TGCAGTGCTAGTGGACTAGCGGGAGAAATCGAGCAGTACTTC

size: few
J: TRBJ2-7
V: TRBV28
D: TRBD1
CDR3: CASSSSAGQGSYEQYF
DNA: TGTGCCAGCAGTTCCTCAGCAGGACAGGGGTCCTACGAGCAGTACTTC

size: NA
J: TRBJ2-1
V: TRBV27
D: NA
CDR3: CASKPLAEGDNEQFF
DNA: TGTGCCAGCAAGCCCCTAGCGGAGGGGGACAATGAGCAGTTCTTC

size: NA
J: TRBJ2-1
V: TRBV7-8
D: TRBD2
CDR3: CASGTSGPKDEQFF
DNA: TGTGCCAGCGGAACTAGCGGACCCAAGGATGAGCAGTTCTTC

size: few
J: TRBJ1-3
V: TRBV3-1/TRBV3-2
D: TRBD1
CDR3: CASSHSYRGHSGNTIYF
DNA: TGTGCCAGCAGCCACTCGTACAGGGGGCATTCTGGAAACACCATATATTTT

size: NA
J: TRBJ1-2
V: TRBV25-1
D: NA
CDR3: CASSELFYGYTF
DNA: TGTGCCAGCAGTGAACTCTTTTATGGCTACACCTTC

size: NA
J: TRBJ1-1
V: TRBV5-1
D: NA
CDR3: CASSYNPGGTEAFF
DNA: TGCGCCAGCAGCTACAACCCTGGGGGGACTGAAGCTTTCTTT

size: NA
J: TRBJ2-7
V: TRBV4-3
D: NA
CDR3: CASSQGLSSGYEQYF
DNA: TGCGCCAGCAGCCAAGGACTTTCAAGCGGCTACGAGCAGTACTTC

size: NA
J: TRBJ1-2
V: TRBV19
D: NA
CDR3: CASSLRGPETYTF
DNA: TGTGCCAGTAGTCTCCGGGGCCCGGAGACATACACCTTC

size: NA
J: TRBJ1-5
V: TRBV21-1
D: NA
CDR3: CASSKMGNQDRGPDQPQHF
DNA: TGTGCCAGCAGCAAAATGGGAAACCAGGACAGGGGGCCTGATCAGCCCCAGCATTTT

size: NA
J: TRBJ1-2
V: TRBV25-1
D: NA
CDR3: CASSEVGASYGYTF
DNA: TGTGCCAGCAGTGAAGTAGGGGCCAGCTATGGCTACACCTTC

size: medium-sized
J: TRBJ1-2
V: TRBV19
D: NA
CDR3: CASSPPPDSGGYTF
DNA: TGTGCCAGTAGTCCGCCGCCAGACTCCGGGGGCTACACCTTC

size: NA
J: TRBJ1-2
V: TRBV29-1
D: NA
CDR3: CSVYRENNYGYTF
DNA: TGCAGCGTGTACAGGGAGAATAACTATGGCTACACCTTC